Below are 8 T cell receptor beta chains sequenced from a single sample in a study of blood T cell repertoires in COVID-19 (dated by TCRdb to 2019 to 2021). The library was produced with the immunoSEQ multiplex PCR assay. Sourced from immuneACCESS, this table was stored by TCRdb with only in-frame sequences that have V and J called. A share of the clones is absent; for the studies checked, an unresolved V gene accounts for under half, and the remainder has no known explanation. The sample data list around 300,000 clones, and about 87% of these were observed just once. Of the sample, over 5.5% is held by the ten largest clones. Sequencing was done on a sample of peripheral blood. All receptors derive from a woman between 50 and 59 years old with COVID-19, enrolled during active disease.

This chain joins TRBV11-3 and TRBJ2-1, with TRBD2 matching 7 bases. CDR1 SGHNT and CDR2 YENEEA come from the germline V gene. With 11 bases clipped from V and 0 bases from J, the junction kept 7 bases outside the gene matches. The CDR3 has 14 amino acids. CDR3 protein: CACTGGSSYNEQFF. The CDR3 nucleotides read TGTGCCTGCACCGGGGGGAGCTCCTACAATGAGCAGTTCTTC.

The chain joins TRBV30 to TRBJ1-1, with D possibly matching TRBD1 (6 bases). V was pared by 3 bases and J by 1 base, with 12 bases between. The CDR3 has 14 amino acids. Germline CDR1 and CDR2: GTSNPN and SVGIG (reference sequence). The CDR3 spells CAWSPIGGNTEAFF. DNA of the CDR3: TGTGCCTGGAGCCCTATAGGGGGGAACACTGAAGCTTTCTTT.

The V gene is TRBV4-1, the J gene TRBJ2-1; D is perhaps TRBD1 (5 bases). This CDR3 has 17 residues. Deletions cut 0 bases from V and 4 bases from J, with 16 bases between. CDR1 and CDR2 from the germline V gene are MGHRA and YSYEKL. This CDR3 reads CASSQDQGTRRYNEQFF. The DNA of the CDR3 is TGCGCCAGCAGCCAAGATCAGGGCACGCGACGATACAATGAGCAGTTCTTC.

This clone was seen once. The chain couples TRBV19 to TRBJ2-2; TRBD1 matches at 9 bases. J was trimmed by 5 bases and V by 9 bases; bases with no gene match: 7. CDR1 is LNHDA and CDR2 is SQIVND in the germline V gene (reference sequence). This CDR3 spans 14 amino acids. The CDR3 DNA reads TGTGCCAGCAGCTTCGGGACAGGGACCGGGGAGCTGTTTTTT. Translated, it gives CASSFGTGTGELFF.

CDR3 nucleotides: TGCGCCAGCAGCGTCTTAGCGGGAGCCGCAGATACGCAGTATTTT. Translation: CASSVLAGAADTQYF. The V call is TRBV5-1, the J call TRBJ2-3, with 9 positions matching TRBD2. The junction had 7 bases not matched to a gene; V was cut back by 4 bases and J by 4 bases. There are 15 residues in the CDR3. In germline, CDR1 is SGHRS, CDR2 YFSETQ.

In its sample, this clone was seen once. The rearrangement links TRBV7-8 to TRBJ2-7; D possibly corresponds to TRBD1 (6 bases). The length of the CDR3 is 13 residues. Germline loops: CDR1 SGHVS, CDR2 FQNEAQ. V dropped 0 bases and J dropped 4 bases, with 7 bases sitting between them. For the CDR3, the DNA is TGTGCCAGCAGCTTAGCCAGGGGTTACGAGCAGTACTTC. Translated, it gives CASSLARGYEQYF.

This clone was found once. The J gene is TRBJ2-7, the V gene TRBV5-4, with 9 bases fitting TRBD1. The CDR3 runs 14 residues. V lost 4 bases to trimming and J lost 5 bases; unmatched junction nucleotides: 7. CDR1 is SGHNT, CDR2 YYREEE, per germline (reference sequence). The CDR3 DNA is TGTGCCAGCAGCATCCGGGACAGGGACGACGAGCAGTACTTC. Translation: CASSIRDRDDEQYF.

CDR3 coding DNA: TGTGCCAGCAGTCTTCAGGGAGGGGTCGGCACTGAAGCTTTCTTT. It codes for CASSLQGGVGTEAFF. The chain is built from TRBV6-4 and TRBJ1-1, with TRBD1 as a possible D gene (5 bases). CDR1 and CDR2 (germline): MRHNA, SNTAGT. The length of the CDR3 is 15 residues. Deletions cut 5 bases from V and 4 bases from J, with 17 bases between.